This TCR beta chain stems from a study of vaccination and CD4 T cells after COVID-19. Study-wide results and caveats: Although the median of SARS-CoV-2-reactive clonotypes rose from around 20 to 38, the change was not significant.

This CDR3 spans 13 amino acids. With V trimmed by 1 base and J by 1 base, 0 bases remained unmatched. Per germline, CDR1 GTSNPN and CDR2 SVGIG (reference sequence). Comment on this clonotype: Its antigen is undetermined.

Treatment described: 10-day PBMC culture with coronavirus spike peptide pools or control peptides (ViraFEST assay). Gathered ahead of the COVID-19 pandemic (2011-2018) were the CD4+ T cells of the unexposed donor. With the Oncomine TCR Beta short-read assay, DNA from cultured CD4+ T cells was sequenced. Extraction of genomic DNA was performed on cultured CD4+ T cells. TCRdb reprocessed the PCR reads with MiXCR, giving one entry per CDR3 protein. The sample lists a few thousand distinct CDR3 sequences; 30% to 40% were seen once. The sequenced material came from CD4+ T cells from blood, cultured in vitro. The source is a human donor in good health. V gene TRBV30 combines with J gene TRBJ1-1; TRBD1 matches 7 bases. The CDR3 reads CAWSGQGNTEAFF. CDR3 coding DNA: TGTGCCTGGAGTGGACAGGGGAACACTGAAGCTTTCTTT. The whole variable domain, remainder taken from reference TRBV30 and TRBJ1-1, is SQTIHQWPATLVQPVGSPLSLECTVEGTSNPNLYWYRQAAGRGLQLLFYSVGIGQISSEVPQNLSASRPQDRQFILSSKKLLLSDSGFYLCAWSGQGNTEAFFGQGTRLTVV.